This T cell receptor (beta chain) was identified in a study of OX40 agonist ivuxolimab in advanced cancers. Study summary: At doses from 0.01 to 10 mg/kg, patients were given intravenous ivuxolimab every 2 weeks. Points from the study as a whole: CD4+ and CD8+ T cells in blood underwent clonal expansion by week 6 at 0.1 to 3.0 mg/kg.

Clones were sequenced by immunoSEQ multiplex PCR, and TCRdb holds only the in-frame ones, with some missing. The data show tens of thousands of clones, about 88% seen once. The V segment lost 4 bases and the J segment 4 bases; nucleotides outside the gene matches: 10. CDR3 length equals 16 residues. Germline values: CDR1 SGHTA, CDR2 FQGTGA. A note on this clone: Its antigen remains unidentified.

The source of this sequence is an adult with an advanced solid tumor such as melanoma, head and neck, liver or kidney cancer. This specimen consisted of CD4+ or CD8+ T cells sorted from blood, obtained in a trial of the OX40 agonist ivuxolimab. The gene calls are TRBV7-3 and TRBJ2-3; TRBD2 matches 8 bases. The CDR3 here is CASSSHTGGFSDTQYF. The CDR3 DNA sequence: TGTGCCAGCAGCTCCCACACGGGGGGGTTCTCAGATACGCAGTATTTT. The whole variable domain, remainder taken from reference TRBV7-3 and TRBJ2-3, is GAGVSQTPSNKVTEKGKYVELRCDPISGHTALYWYRQSLGQGPEFLIYFQGTGAADDSGLPNDRFFAVRPEGSVSTLKIQRTERGDSAVYLCASSSHTGGFSDTQYFGPGTRLTVL.